The present T cell receptor beta chain was sequenced within a study of T cell repertoires in cytomegalovirus infection. Study at large: Well-studied HLA-B-restricted CMV epitopes were used in the study alongside recently identified HLA-C-restricted ones.

Findings and caveats of the study: Cumulative public TCR beta family frequency identified CMV carriers with the relevant HLA. In two of eight donors, the top clonotype was HLA-C-restricted CMV-specific.

TCRdb re-called the reads through MiXCR, storing one row per CDR3 protein. The sample holds about 83,000 distinct CDR3 sequences, about 29% seen once. The CDR3 has 14 amino acids. The germline V and J ends were trimmed by 5 bases and 5 bases, with 10 bases remaining between them. The V gene's germline CDR1 is SGHVS and CDR2 FQNEAQ. This clonotype was seen a few times. The antigen remains undetermined. This clonotype originated in a human donor in good health (CMV status not recorded). Some clones in this sample may be carry-over from other donors' samples. This chain uses TRBV7-8 with TRBJ1-6; TRBD1 is a possible D gene (5 bases). The source was CD8+ T cells from cultured PBMCs, collected from culture after CMV antigen stimulation. The CDR3 sequence: CASSPGTNNSPLHF. The CDR3 nucleotides read TGTGCCAGCAGCCCCGGGACCAATAATTCACCCCTCCACTTT.